This T cell receptor beta chain was sequenced for a study of T cell repertoires in cytomegalovirus infection. Across the whole study: Based on public TCR beta signatures, there were indications of CMV infection and of a matching HLA type.

One entry per CDR3 protein results from TCRdb running MiXCR on the reads. The table lists 150,000 to 200,000 distinct CDR3 sequences, approximately 19% of them singletons. Whole-study results and caveats: CMV-specific TCR beta clonotypes restricted by HLA-C were the ones dominating the ex vivo response. Identification of carriers of CMV plus the relevant HLA was achieved through cumulative public TCR beta family frequency.

This CDR3 region has 18 residues. J lost 3 bases, V lost 5 bases, and 8 bases had no gene match. CDR1 LNHDA and CDR2 SQIVND come from the germline V gene (reference sequence). Comment on this clonotype: As yet, its antigen is unknown.

The chain joins TRBV19 to TRBJ2-3; TRBD2 aligns across 16 bases. This clonotype was obtained from a human donor in good health (CMV status not recorded). Some clones in this sample may be carry-over from other donors' samples. The sequencing input was PBMCs. The CDR3 DNA sequence: TGTGCCAGTAGTCCCGCGGAGGGACTAGCGGGGGGGACAGATACGCAGTATTTT. This sequence encodes CASSPAEGLAGGTDTQYF.